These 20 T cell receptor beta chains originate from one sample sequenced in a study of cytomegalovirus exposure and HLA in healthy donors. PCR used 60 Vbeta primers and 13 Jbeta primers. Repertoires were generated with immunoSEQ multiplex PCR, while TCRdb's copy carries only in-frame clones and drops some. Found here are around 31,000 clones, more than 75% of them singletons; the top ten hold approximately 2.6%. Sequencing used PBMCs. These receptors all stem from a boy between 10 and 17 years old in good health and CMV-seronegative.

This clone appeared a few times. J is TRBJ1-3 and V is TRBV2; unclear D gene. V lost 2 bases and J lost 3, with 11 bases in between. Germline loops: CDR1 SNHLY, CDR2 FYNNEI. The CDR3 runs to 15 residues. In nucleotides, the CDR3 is TGTGCCAGCAGTGAAATGGCGGCTGTTGGAAACACCATATATTTT. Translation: CASSEMAAVGNTIYF.

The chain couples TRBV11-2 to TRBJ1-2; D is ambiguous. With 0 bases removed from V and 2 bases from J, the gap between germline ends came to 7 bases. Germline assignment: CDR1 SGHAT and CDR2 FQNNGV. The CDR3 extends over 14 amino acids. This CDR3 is CASSLEGKNYGYTF. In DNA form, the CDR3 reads TGTGCCAGCAGCTTAGAGGGCAAGAACTATGGCTACACCTTC.

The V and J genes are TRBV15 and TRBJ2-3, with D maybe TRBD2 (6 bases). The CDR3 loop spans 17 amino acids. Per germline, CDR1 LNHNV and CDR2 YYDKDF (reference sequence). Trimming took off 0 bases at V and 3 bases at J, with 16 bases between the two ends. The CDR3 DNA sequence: TGTGCCACCAGCAGAGATTTTCTGGGGGGACCGACAGATACGCAGTATTTT. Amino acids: CATSRDFLGGPTDTQYF. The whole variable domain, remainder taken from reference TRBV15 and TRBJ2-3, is DAMVIQNPRYQVTQFGKPVTLSCSQTLNHNVMYWYQQKSSQAPKLLFHYYDKDFNNEADTPDNFQSRRPNTSFCFLDIRSPGLGDTAMYLCATSRDFLGGPTDTQYFGPGTRLTVL.

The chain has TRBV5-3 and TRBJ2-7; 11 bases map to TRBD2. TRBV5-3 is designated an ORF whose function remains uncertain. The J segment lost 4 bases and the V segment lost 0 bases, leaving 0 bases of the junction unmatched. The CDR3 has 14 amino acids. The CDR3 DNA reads TGTGCCAGAAGCTTGGGACTAGCGGGGTACGAGCAGTACTTC. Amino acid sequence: CARSLGLAGYEQYF.

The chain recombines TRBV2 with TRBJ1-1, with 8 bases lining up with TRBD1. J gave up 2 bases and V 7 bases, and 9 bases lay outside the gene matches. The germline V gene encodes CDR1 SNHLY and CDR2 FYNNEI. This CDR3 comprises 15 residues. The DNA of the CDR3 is TGTGCCAGCAATGCCGACAGGGGACTAAACACTGAAGCTTTCTTT. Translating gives CASNADRGLNTEAFF.

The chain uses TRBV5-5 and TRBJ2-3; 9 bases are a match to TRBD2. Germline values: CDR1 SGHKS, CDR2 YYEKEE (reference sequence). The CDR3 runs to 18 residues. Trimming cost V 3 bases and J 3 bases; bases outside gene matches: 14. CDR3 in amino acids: CASSSALGGGAWTDTQYF. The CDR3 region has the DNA TGTGCCAGCAGCTCAGCCTTAGGCGGGGGGGCCTGGACAGATACGCAGTATTTT. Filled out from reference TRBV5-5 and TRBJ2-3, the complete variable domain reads DAGVTQSPTHLIKTRGQQVTLRCSPISGHKSVSWYQQVLGQGPQFIFQYYEKEERGRGNFPDRFSARQFPNYSSELNVNALLLGDSALYLCASSSALGGGAWTDTQYFGPGTRLTVL.

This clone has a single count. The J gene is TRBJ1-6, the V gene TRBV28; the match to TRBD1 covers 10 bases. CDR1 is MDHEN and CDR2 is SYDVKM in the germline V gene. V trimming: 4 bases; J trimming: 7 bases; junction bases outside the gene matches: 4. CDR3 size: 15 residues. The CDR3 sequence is CASSSAGQGNSPLHF. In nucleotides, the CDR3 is TGTGCCAGCAGTTCCGCGGGACAGGGGAATTCACCCCTCCACTTT. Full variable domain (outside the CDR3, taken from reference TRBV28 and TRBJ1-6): DVKVTQSSRYLVKRTGEKVFLECVQDMDHENMFWYRQDPGLGLRLIYFSYDVKMKEKGDIPEGYSVSREKKERFSLILESASTNQTSMYLCASSSAGQGNSPLHFGNGTRLTVT.

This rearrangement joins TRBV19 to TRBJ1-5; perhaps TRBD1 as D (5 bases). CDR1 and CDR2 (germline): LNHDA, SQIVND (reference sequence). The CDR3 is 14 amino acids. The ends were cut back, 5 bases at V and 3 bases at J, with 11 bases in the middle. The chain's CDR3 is CASSVAGNNQPQHF. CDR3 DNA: TGTGCCAGTAGTGTCGCAGGGAACAATCAGCCCCAGCATTTT. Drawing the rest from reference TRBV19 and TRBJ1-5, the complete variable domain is DGGITQSPKYLFRKEGQNVTLSCEQNLNHDAMYWYRQDPGQGLRLIYYSQIVNDFQKGDIAEGYSVSREKKESFPLTVTSAQKNPTAFYLCASSVAGNNQPQHFGDGTRLSIL.

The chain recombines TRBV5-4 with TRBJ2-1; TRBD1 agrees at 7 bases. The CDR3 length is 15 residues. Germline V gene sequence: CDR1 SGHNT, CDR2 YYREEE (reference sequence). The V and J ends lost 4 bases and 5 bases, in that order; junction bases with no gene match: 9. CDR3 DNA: TGTGCCAGCAGCCCCCGGACAGGTACGAACAATGAGCAGTTCTTC. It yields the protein CASSPRTGTNNEQFF.

CDR3 region: CASSIAGAPDTQYF. The CDR3 DNA reads TGTGCCAGCAGTATAGCGGGGGCACCAGATACGCAGTATTTT. The chain combines TRBV6-6 with TRBJ2-3; 9 positions agree with TRBD2. In germline, CDR1 is MNHNY, CDR2 SVGAGI (reference sequence). Trimming took 5 bases from V and 4 from J; bases not matched to a gene: 4. The CDR3 contains 14 residues.

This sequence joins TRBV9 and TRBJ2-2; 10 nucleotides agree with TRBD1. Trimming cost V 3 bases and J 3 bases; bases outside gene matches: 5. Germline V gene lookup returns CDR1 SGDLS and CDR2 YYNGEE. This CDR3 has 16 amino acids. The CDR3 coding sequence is TGTGCCAGCAGCGGTCGGGACAGGGGTTACACCGGGGAGCTGTTTTTT. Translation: CASSGRDRGYTGELFF.

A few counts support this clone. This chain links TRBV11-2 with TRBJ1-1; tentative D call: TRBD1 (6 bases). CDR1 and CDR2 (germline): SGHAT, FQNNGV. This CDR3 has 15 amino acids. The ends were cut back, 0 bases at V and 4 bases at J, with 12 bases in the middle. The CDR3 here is CASSLELPGVTEAFF. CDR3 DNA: TGTGCCAGCAGCTTAGAACTTCCAGGGGTCACTGAAGCTTTCTTT.

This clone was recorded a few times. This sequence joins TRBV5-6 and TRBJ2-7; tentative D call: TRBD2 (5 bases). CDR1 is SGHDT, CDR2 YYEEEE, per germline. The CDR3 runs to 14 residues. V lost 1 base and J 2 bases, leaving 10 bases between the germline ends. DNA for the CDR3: TGTGCCAGCAGCTTGACGGGGAACGCCTACGAGCAGTACTTC. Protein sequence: CASSLTGNAYEQYF. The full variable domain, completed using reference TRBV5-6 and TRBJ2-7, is DAGVTQSPTHLIKTRGQQVTLRCSPKSGHDTVSWYQQALGQGPQFIFQYYEEEERQRGNFPDRFSGHQFPNYSSELNVNALLLGDSALYLCASSLTGNAYEQYFGPGTRLTVT.

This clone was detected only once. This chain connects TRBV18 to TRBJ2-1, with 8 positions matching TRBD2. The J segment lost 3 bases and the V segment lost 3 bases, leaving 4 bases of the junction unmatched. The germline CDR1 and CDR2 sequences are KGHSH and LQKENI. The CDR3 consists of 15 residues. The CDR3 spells CASSPRAGVYNEQFF. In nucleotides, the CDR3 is TGTGCCAGCTCACCCCGAGCGGGGGTCTACAATGAGCAGTTCTTC.

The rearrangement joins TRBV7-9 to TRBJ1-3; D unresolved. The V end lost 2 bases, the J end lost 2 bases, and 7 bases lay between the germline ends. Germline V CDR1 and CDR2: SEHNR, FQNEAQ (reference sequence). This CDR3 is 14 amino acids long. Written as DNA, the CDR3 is TGTGCCAGCAGCTTATTTCAAACTGGAAACACCATATATTTT. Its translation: CASSLFQTGNTIYF.

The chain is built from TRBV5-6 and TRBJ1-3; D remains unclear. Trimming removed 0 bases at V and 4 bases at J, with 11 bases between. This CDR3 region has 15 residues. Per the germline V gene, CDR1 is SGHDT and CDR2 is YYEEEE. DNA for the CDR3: TGTGCCAGCAGCTTGGTCGAGGGTTGGGGAAACACCATATATTTT. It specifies CASSLVEGWGNTIYF.

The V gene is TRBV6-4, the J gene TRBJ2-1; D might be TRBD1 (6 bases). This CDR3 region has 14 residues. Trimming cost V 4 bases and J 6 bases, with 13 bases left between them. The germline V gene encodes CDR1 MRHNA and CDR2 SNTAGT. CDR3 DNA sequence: TGTGCCAGCAGTGTACAGGGAAGGGTCAATGAGCAGTTCTTC. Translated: CASSVQGRVNEQFF.

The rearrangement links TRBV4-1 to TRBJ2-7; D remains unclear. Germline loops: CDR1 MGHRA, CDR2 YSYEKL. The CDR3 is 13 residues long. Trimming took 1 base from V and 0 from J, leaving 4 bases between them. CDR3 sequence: CASSQAGSYEQYF. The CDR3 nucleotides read TGCGCCAGCAGCCAAGCGGGCTCCTACGAGCAGTACTTC.

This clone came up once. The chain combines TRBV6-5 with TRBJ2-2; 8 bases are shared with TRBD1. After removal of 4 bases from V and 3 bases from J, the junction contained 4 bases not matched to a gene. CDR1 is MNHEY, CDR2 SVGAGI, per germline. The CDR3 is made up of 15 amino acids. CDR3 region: CASSSGQGDTGELFF. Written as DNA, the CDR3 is TGTGCCAGCAGTTCAGGACAGGGTGACACCGGGGAGCTGTTTTTT.

CDR3 sequence (DNA): TGCGCCAGCAGCGCCAGCTCCTACGAGCAGTACTTC. Its protein is CASSASSYEQYF. The chain links TRBV10-2 to TRBJ2-7; D is ambiguous. Between the trimmed V and J ends, which lost 6 bases and 0 bases, there was a span of 6 bases. CDR3 size: 12 residues. The germline V gene encodes CDR1 WSHSY and CDR2 SAAADI.